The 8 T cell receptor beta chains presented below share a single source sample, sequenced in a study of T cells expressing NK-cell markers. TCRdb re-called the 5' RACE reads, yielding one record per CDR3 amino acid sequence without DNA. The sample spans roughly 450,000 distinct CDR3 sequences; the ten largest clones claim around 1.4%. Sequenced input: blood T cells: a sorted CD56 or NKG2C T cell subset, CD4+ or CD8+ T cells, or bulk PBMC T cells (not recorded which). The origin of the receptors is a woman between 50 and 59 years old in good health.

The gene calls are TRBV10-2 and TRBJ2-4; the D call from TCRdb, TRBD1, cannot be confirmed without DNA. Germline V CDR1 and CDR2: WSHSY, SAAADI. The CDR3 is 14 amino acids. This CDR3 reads CASSWDRAKNIQYF.

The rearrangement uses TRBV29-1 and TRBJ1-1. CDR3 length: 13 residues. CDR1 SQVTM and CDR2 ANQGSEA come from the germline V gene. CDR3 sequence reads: CSVALGPGTEAFF.

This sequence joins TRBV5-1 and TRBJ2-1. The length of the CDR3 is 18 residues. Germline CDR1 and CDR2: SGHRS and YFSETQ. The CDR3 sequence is CASSLFKASGSTYNEQFF.

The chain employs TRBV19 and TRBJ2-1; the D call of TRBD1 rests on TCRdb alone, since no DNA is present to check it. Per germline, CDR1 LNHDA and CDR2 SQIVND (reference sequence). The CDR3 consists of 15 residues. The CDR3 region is CASSRGTRDYNEQFF.

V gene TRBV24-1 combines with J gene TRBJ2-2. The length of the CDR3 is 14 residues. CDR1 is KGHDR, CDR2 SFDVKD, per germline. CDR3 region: CATSDPASTGELFF.

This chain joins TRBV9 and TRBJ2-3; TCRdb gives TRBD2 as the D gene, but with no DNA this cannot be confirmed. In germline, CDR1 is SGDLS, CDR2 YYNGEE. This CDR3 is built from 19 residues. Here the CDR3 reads CASSSTGTSGPLGADTQYF.

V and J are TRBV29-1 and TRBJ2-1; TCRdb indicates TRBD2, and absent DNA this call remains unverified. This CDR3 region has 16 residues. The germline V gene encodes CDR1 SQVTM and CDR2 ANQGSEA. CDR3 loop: CSTGTGVAGGYNEQFF.

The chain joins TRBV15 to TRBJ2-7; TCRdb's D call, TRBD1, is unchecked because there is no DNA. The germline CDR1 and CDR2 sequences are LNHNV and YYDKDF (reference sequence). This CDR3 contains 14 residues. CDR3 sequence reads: CATSRVTGGNEQYF.